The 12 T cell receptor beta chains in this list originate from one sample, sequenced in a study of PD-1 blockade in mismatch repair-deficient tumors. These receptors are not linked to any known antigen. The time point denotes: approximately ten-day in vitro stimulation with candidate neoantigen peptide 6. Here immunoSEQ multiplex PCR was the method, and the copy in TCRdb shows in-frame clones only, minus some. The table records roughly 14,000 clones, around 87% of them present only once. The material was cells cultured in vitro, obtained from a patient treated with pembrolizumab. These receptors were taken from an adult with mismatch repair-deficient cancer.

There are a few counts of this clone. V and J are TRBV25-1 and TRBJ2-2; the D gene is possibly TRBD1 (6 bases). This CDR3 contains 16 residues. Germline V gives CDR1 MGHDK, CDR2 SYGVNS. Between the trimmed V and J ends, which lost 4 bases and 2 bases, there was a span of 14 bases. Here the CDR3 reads CASSADRLFNTGELFF. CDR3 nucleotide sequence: TGTGCCAGCAGTGCCGACAGGCTATTTAACACCGGGGAGCTGTTTTTT.

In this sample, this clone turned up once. The CDR3 region has the DNA TGTGCCAGCAGGCCGACACCAACTAATGAAAAACTGTTTTTT. It translates to CASRPTPTNEKLFF. The gene calls are TRBV6-6 and TRBJ1-4; no clear D gene. The CDR3 totals 14 residues. The germline V gene encodes CDR1 MNHNY and CDR2 SVGAGI (reference sequence). Trimming removed 6 bases at V and 0 bases at J, with 8 bases between.

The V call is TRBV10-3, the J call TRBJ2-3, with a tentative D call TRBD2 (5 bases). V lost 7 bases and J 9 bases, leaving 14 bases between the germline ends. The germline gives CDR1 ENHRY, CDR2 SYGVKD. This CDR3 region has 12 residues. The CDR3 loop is CAITSGTGTQYF. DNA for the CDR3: TGTGCCATCACCTCGGGCACGGGAACGCAGTATTTT.

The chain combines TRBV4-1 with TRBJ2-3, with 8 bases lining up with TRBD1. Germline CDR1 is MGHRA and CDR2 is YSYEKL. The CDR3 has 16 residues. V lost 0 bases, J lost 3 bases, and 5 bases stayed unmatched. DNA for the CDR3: TGCGCCAGCAGCCAAGAGTACAGGGGGTGGACAGATACGCAGTATTTT. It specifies CASSQEYRGWTDTQYF.

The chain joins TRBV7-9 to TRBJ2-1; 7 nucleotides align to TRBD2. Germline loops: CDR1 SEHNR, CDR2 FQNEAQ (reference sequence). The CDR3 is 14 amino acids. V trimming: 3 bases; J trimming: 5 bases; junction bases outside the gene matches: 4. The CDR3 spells CASSFSGTNNEQFF. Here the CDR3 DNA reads TGTGCCAGCAGCTTTTCGGGGACTAACAATGAGCAGTTCTTC.

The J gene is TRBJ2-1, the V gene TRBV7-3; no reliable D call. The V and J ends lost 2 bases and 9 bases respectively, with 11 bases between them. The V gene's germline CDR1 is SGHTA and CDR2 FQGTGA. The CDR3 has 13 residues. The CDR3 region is CASSLSPALEQFF. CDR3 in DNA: TGTGCCAGCAGCTTATCCCCGGCGCTTGAGCAGTTCTTC.

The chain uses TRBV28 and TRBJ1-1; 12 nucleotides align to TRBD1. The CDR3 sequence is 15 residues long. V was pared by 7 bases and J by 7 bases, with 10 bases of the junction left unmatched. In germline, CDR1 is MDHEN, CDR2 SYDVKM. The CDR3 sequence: CASTSRDRGRIEAFF. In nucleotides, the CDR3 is TGTGCCAGCACGTCCCGGGACAGGGGGCGCATTGAAGCTTTCTTT.

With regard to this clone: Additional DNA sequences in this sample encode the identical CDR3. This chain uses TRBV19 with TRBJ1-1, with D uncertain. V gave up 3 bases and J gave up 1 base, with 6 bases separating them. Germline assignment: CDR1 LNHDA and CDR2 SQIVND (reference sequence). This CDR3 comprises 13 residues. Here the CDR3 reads CASSIQRNTEAFF. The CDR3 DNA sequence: TGTGCCAGTAGTATTCAGAGGAACACTGAAGCTTTCTTT.

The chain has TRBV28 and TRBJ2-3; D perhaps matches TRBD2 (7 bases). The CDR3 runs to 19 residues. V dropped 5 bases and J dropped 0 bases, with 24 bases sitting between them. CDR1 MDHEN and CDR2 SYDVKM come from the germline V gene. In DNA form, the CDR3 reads TGTGCCAGCAGTGACCTAGGGGGGGGAGCGTTGGGAAGCACAGATACGCAGTATTTT. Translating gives CASSDLGGGALGSTDTQYF.

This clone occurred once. This chain's CDR3 is CASSLGRYSYEQYF. In DNA, the CDR3 is TGCGCCAGCAGCCTCGGACGGTACTCCTACGAGCAGTACTTC. The V and J genes are TRBV4-1 and TRBJ2-7; D is unresolved. V lost 4 bases, J lost 0 bases, and 10 bases lay in between. This CDR3 comprises 14 residues. Germline-derived CDR1 and CDR2 are MGHRA and YSYEKL.

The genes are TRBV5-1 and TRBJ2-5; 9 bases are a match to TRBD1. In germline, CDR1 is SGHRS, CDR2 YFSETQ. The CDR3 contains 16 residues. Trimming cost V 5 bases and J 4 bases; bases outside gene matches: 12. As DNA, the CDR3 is TGCGCCAGCAGTTCTCCGGGACAGGGTACTTCAGAGACCCAGTACTTC. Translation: CASSSPGQGTSETQYF.

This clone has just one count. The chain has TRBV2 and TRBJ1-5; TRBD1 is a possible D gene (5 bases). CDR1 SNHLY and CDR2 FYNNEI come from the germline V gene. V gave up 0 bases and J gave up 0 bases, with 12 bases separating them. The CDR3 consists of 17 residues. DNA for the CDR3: TGTGCCAGCAGTGAAGCGCTTCGCGGGGCTAGCAATCAGCCCCAGCATTTT. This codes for CASSEALRGASNQPQHF.